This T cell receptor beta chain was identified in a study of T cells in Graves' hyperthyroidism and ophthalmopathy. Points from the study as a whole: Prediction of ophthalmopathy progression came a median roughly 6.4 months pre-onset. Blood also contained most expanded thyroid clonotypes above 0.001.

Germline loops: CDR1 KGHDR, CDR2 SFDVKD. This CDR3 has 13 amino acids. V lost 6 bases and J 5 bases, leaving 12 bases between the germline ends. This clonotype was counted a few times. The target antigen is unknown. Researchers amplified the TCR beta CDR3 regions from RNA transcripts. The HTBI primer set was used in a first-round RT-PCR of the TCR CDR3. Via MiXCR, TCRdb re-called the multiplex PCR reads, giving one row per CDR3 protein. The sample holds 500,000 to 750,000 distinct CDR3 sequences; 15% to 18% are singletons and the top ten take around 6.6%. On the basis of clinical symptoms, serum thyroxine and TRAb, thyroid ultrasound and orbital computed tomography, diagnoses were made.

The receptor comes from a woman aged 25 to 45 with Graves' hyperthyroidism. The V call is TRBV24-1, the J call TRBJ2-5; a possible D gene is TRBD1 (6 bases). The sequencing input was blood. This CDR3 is CATSSPRGETQYF. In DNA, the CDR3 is TGTGCCACCAGTTCCCCCAGGGGCGAGACCCAGTACTTC.